This T cell receptor (beta chain) was profiled in a study of blood T cell repertoires in COVID-19. Overall study context: Italy, Spain and the United States were the sources of the convalescent and acute COVID-19 samples. The cDNA or gDNA used as material had been derived from T cells, B-cell-depleted T cells, or PBMCs.

In this sample, this clone turned up a few times. Per the study methods: Amplifying reference gene primers gave estimates of nucleated cell counts. Generated by immunoSEQ multiplex PCR, the TCRdb table keeps only in-frame clones and is missing some. That table gives V, J and clone size, and the DNA gave D and trimming. The sample holds tens of thousands of clones; approximately 79% are singletons and the top ten take around 21%. Germline V gene data show CDR1 as SNHLY and CDR2 as FYNNEI. V dropped 6 bases and J dropped 6; count of bases not matched to a gene: 9. The CDR3 loop spans 16 amino acids. The genes are TRBV2 and TRBJ1-6; 9 bases fit TRBD1. Sequencing input: peripheral blood. The TCR comes from a boy younger than 10 with active or convalescent COVID-19. The CDR3 DNA reads as TGTGCCAGCAGGGGACCCGGGACAGGGCTTAATTCACCCCTCCACTTT. It codes for CASRGPGTGLNSPLHF.